This T cell receptor beta chain came from a study of cytomegalovirus exposure and HLA in healthy donors. The PCR contained 60 Vbeta and 13 Jbeta primers. Sequencing was performed with immunoSEQ multiplex PCR; in TCRdb, only in-frame clones are kept and a portion is missing. The top ten clones hold around 4.2% of a sample with fewer than 300,000 clones, roughly 90% of them seen once. Germline values: CDR1 LNHDA, CDR2 SQIVND (reference sequence). This CDR3 spans 12 amino acids. Trimming took off 3 bases at V and 6 bases at J, with 8 bases between the two ends. For this clone: Other DNA variants within this sample encode the same CDR3.

The receptor was derived from a middle-aged man in good health and CMV-seropositive. The sample taken for sequencing was PBMCs. The chain is built from TRBV19 and TRBJ1-1, with unresolved D. The CDR3 loop is CASSIGSAEAFF. CDR3 DNA sequence: TGTGCCAGTAGTATTGGGAGTGCTGAAGCTTTCTTT.